The next 28 T cell receptor beta chains were all read from a single sample in a study of T cell clonality in common variable immunodeficiency. Measured with immunoSEQ multiplex PCR; TCRdb has only the in-frame clones, and not every one. The sample was found to contain about 40,000 clones, and every one recurs. Sequencing was carried out using peripheral blood mononuclear cells. These receptors all come from a person aged 18 to 75 in good health.

This clone was picked up many times. Read data end 3 residues before the CDR3 end; the end is taken from the germline J gene. This chain uses TRBV12-3 or TRBV12-4 with TRBJ2-1, with 12 bases that match TRBD2. CDR3 length: 14 amino acids. Trimming removed 6 bases from V and 8 bases from J; junction bases left unmatched: 5. The CDR3 region is CASRTSGGLDEQFF. The part of the CDR3 DNA that was read is TGTGCCAGCAGGACTAGCGGGGGCCTTGATGAG.

The sample holds many counts of this clone. The read stops 3 residues short of the end of the CDR3; the missing end is completed from the germline J gene. The genes are TRBV5-4 and TRBJ2-2, with TRBD2 matching over 8 bases. The germline V gene encodes CDR1 SGHNT and CDR2 YYREEE (reference sequence). The CDR3 runs 15 residues. V shed 2 bases and J 6 bases; nucleotides not matched to a gene: 6. The CDR3 DNA, read in part, is TGTGCCAGCAGCTTTAGCGGGGTATTATCCGGGGAG. This translates into CASSFSGVLSGE. The entire CDR3 is CASSFSGVLSGELFF.

This clone was found many times. CDR3 bases read: TGTGCCAGCAGTGAAGCTGAGACAGTCTATGGC. Amino acids: CASSEAETVYG. The whole CDR3 is CASSEAETVYGYTF. The V gene is TRBV6-1, the J gene TRBJ1-2; the D gene is possibly TRBD1 (5 bases). The sequence runs out 3 residues before the end of the CDR3; the remainder is reconstructed from the germline J gene. Germline CDR1 and CDR2: MNHNS and SASEGT. The CDR3 extends over 14 amino acids. The V and J ends lost 0 bases and 4 bases respectively, with 9 bases between them.

This clone was recorded many times. Read sequence stops 3 residues before the CDR3 end, and the germline J gene provides the missing end. The genes are TRBV20-1 and TRBJ2-2; TRBD2 aligns across 7 bases. The CDR3 runs to 16 residues. Germline-derived CDR1 and CDR2 are DFQATT and SNEGSKA (reference sequence). Incomplete CDR3 DNA: TGCAGTGCTAGAGTGTGGGGGGGAGCAACTAATGAAAAG. Translating gives CSARVWGGATNEK. The CDR3 in full is CSARVWGGATNEKLFF.

This clone was detected many times. The observed sequence ends 3 residues before the CDR3 terminus, with the missing tail filled in from the germline J gene. This chain connects TRBV2 to TRBJ2-7, with 11 bases aligning to TRBD2. The CDR3 length is 14 residues. Germline V gene lookup returns CDR1 SNHLY and CDR2 FYNNEI. The V and J ends lost 6 bases and 3 bases, in that order; junction bases with no gene match: 4. CDR3 sequence reads: CASSPGTSGYEQYF. The sequenced part of the CDR3 DNA is TGTGCCAGCAGCCCGGGGACTAGCGGCTACGAG.

This clone was recorded many times. Coverage ceases 3 residues before the CDR3 finishes, and the germline J gene fills in the end. The gene calls are TRBV7-9 and TRBJ1-2; no clear D. The V gene lost 5 bases and the J gene lost 7 bases, with 17 bases spanning the gap. Germline V gives CDR1 SEHNR, CDR2 FQNEAQ (reference sequence). This CDR3 contains 14 residues. CDR3 DNA (partial): TGTGCCAGCAGCGAGGCGGTAGTGTTATCTGGC. It specifies CASSEAVVLSG. The entire CDR3 reads CASSEAVVLSGYTF.

This clone was seen ten or more times. The sequence runs out 3 residues before the end of the CDR3; the remainder is reconstructed from the germline J gene. V gene TRBV5-1 combines with J gene TRBJ1-3; possible D gene TRBD1, 6 bases. Trimming pared 5 bases from V and 5 bases from J, leaving 17 bases between. Germline CDR1 reads SGHRS; CDR2 reads YFSETQ. CDR3 length: 15 amino acids. CDR3 DNA, as far as it was read: TGCGCCAGCAGTTCATCCAGGACAGACCGAAACACC. Protein product: CASSSSRTDRNT. The whole CDR3 region reads CASSSSRTDRNTIYF.

This clone has a count of ten or more. The read gets to within 3 residues of the CDR3 end, and the germline J gene fills in the rest. J is TRBJ2-2 and V is TRBV30; 10 bases map to TRBD1. The germline V gene has CDR1 GTSNPN and CDR2 SVGIG (reference sequence). With V trimmed by 2 bases and J by 3 bases, 3 bases remained unmatched. The CDR3 sequence is 15 residues long. The part of the CDR3 DNA that was read is TGTGCCTGGAGTACCGGGACAGGGGACACCGGGGAG. Protein product: CAWSTGTGDTGE. The whole CDR3 reads CAWSTGTGDTGELFF.

This clone was detected ten times or more. Read data end 3 residues before the CDR3 end; the end is taken from the germline J gene. The chain recombines TRBV7-8 with TRBJ2-3, with TRBD1 identical over 8 bases. The germline gives CDR1 SGHVS, CDR2 FQNEAQ. Germline trimming cut 5 bases from V and 4 bases from J; bases unmatched to any gene: 8. The CDR3 contains 15 residues. The sequenced CDR3 bases are TGTGCCAGCAGCCCCAACCAGGGGGCTTCAGATACG. It encodes CASSPNQGASDT. The full CDR3 is CASSPNQGASDTQYF.

This clone appeared many times. The same CDR3 is also encoded by other DNA sequences in this sample. The CDR3 region is CASSGGGDEKLFF. The part of the CDR3 DNA that was read is TGCGCCAGCAGCGGCGGGGGCGATGAAAAA. The V call is TRBV5-1, the J call TRBJ1-4; D perhaps matches TRBD1 (6 bases). Read sequence stops 3 residues before the CDR3 end, and the germline J gene provides the missing end. V was clipped by 4 bases and J by 6 bases, with 10 bases between them. CDR1 and CDR2 (germline): SGHRS, YFSETQ. This CDR3 is built from 13 residues.

The table lists this clone with many counts. The DNA ends 3 residues before the CDR3 does, and the rest of the CDR3 is filled in from the germline J gene. The chain combines TRBV5-6 with TRBJ1-1, with D unclear. There are 12 residues in the CDR3. The V end was cut by 0 bases, the J end by 5 bases, with 5 bases between. Per the germline V gene, CDR1 is SGHDT and CDR2 is YYEEEE. The sequenced part of the CDR3 DNA is TGTGCCAGCAGCTTGGCGGTAACTGAA. Protein sequence: CASSLAVTE. The complete CDR3 sequence is CASSLAVTEAFF.

There are many counts of this clone. The CDR3 extends 3 residues past the end of the read, so its final part is completed from the germline J gene. The chain has TRBV5-1 and TRBJ2-5; 10 bases are shared with TRBD2. The CDR3 is 15 residues long. Germline V gives CDR1 SGHRS, CDR2 YFSETQ. After removal of 2 bases from V and 3 bases from J, the junction contained 4 bases not matched to a gene. The sequenced part of the CDR3 DNA is TGCGCCAGCAGCTTCCAGCGGGGGGGAGAAGAGACC. Translation: CASSFQRGGEET. The whole CDR3 protein is CASSFQRGGEETQYF.

The sample holds many counts of this clone. CDR3 region: CASSPQNRTGGNQPQHF. CDR3 DNA, as far as it was read: TGTGCCAGCTCACCACAAAACAGGACAGGAGGCAATCAGCCC. This chain connects TRBV18 to TRBJ1-5; 7 bases match TRBD1. Sequencing ends 3 residues short of the CDR3 end; the germline J gene provides the rest. The CDR3 totals 17 residues. J gave up 2 bases and V 1 base, and 8 bases lay outside the gene matches. Germline CDR1 KGHSH, CDR2 LQKENI. Full variable domain (missing parts from reference TRBV18 and TRBJ1-5): NAGVMQNPRHLVRRRGQEARLRCSPMKGHSHVYWYRQLPEEGLKFMVYLQKENIIDESGMPKERFSAEFPKEGPSILRIQQVVRGDSAAYFCASSPQNRTGGNQPQHFGDGTRLSIL.

This clone was seen repeatedly, ten times or more. The CDR3 is cut off 3 residues early in the read; its end comes from the germline J gene. J is TRBJ1-4 and V is TRBV19; D remains ambiguous. The length of the CDR3 is 14 residues. V was shortened by 3 bases and J by 2 bases, with 7 bases between the two germline ends. Germline lookup yields CDR1 LNHDA and CDR2 SQIVND (reference sequence). CDR3 in amino acids: CASSIRSTNEKLFF. Incomplete CDR3 DNA: TGTGCCAGTAGTATCAGGTCTACTAATGAAAAA.

This clone has at least ten counts. The read comes to an end 3 residues before the CDR3 does, leaving the germline J gene to fill in the end. The V and J genes are TRBV29-1 and TRBJ2-1, with 7 bases aligning to TRBD1. Germline CDR1 SQVTM, CDR2 ANQGSEA. CDR3 length: 15 amino acids. The V and J ends lost 0 bases and 6 bases, in that order; junction bases with no gene match: 8. CDR3 DNA, as far as it was read: TGCAGCGTTGAAGATCTCGGGGACAGACCCAATGAG. It specifies CSVEDLGDRPNE. The entire CDR3 reads CSVEDLGDRPNEQFF.

Many counts were recorded for this clone. Read coverage stops 3 residues before the CDR3 terminus; the germline J gene supplies the remainder. V usage is TRBV19 and J usage is TRBJ2-6; a possible D gene is TRBD2 (5 bases). Trimming left V 9 bases short and J 3 bases short, with 9 bases between. Germline loops: CDR1 LNHDA, CDR2 SQIVND (reference sequence). The CDR3 has 13 amino acids. Partial CDR3 DNA: TGTGCCAGCTCTAGCTTTGGGGCCAACGTC. Its protein product is CASSSFGANV. The full CDR3 reads CASSSFGANVLTF. Full variable domain (outside the CDR3, taken from reference TRBV19 and TRBJ2-6): DGGITQSPKYLFRKEGQNVTLSCEQNLNHDAMYWYRQDPGQGLRLIYYSQIVNDFQKGDIAEGYSVSREKKESFPLTVTSAQKNPTAFYLCASSSFGANVLTFGAGSRLTVL.

This clone was seen repeatedly, ten times or more. The CDR3 is cut off 3 residues early in the read; its end comes from the germline J gene. The chain couples TRBV18 to TRBJ1-1; TRBD1 might be the D (6 bases). V lost 4 bases to trimming and J lost 3 bases, with 12 bases between them. This CDR3 region has 14 residues. Germline-derived CDR1 and CDR2 are KGHSH and LQKENI. Partial CDR3 DNA: TGTGCCAGCTCACTTGAGACAGGTTACACTGAA. The encoded protein is CASSLETGYTE. The CDR3 reads in full as CASSLETGYTEAFF.

This clone occurred many times. The CDR3 extends 3 residues past the end of the read, so its final part is completed from the germline J gene. The chain employs TRBV11-2 and TRBJ1-2; 7 bases are shared with TRBD1. The CDR3 is 15 residues long. Per germline, CDR1 SGHAT and CDR2 FQNNGV. Losses at the gene ends were 5 bases for V and 3 bases for J; bases not matched to a gene: 9. CDR3 bases read: TGTGCCAGCAGCCGAACAGGACAGGACCACTATGGC. It codes for CASSRTGQDHYG. The CDR3 reads in full as CASSRTGQDHYGYTF.

This clone came up many times. Read coverage stops 3 residues before the CDR3 terminus; the germline J gene supplies the remainder. The chain couples TRBV20-1 to TRBJ2-1; 12 bases match TRBD2. The CDR3 runs to 13 residues. Germline V gene lookup returns CDR1 DFQATT and CDR2 SNEGSKA (reference sequence). Trimming at V came to 5 bases and at J to 9 bases, leaving 5 bases not matched to a gene. This CDR3 is CSAPTSGRGEQFF. Incomplete CDR3 DNA: TGCAGTGCTCCGACTAGCGGGAGAGGTGAG.

This clone was seen more than once but under ten times. The sequenced fragment ends 3 residues before the CDR3 boundary, so the rest is inferred from the germline J gene. The chain joins TRBV11-3 to TRBJ2-1, with D perhaps TRBD2 (6 bases). This CDR3 contains 13 residues. The germline V gene has CDR1 SGHNT and CDR2 YENEEA. Deletions cut 5 bases from V and 3 bases from J, with 8 bases between. This CDR3 reads CASSGTHYNEQFF. The covered CDR3 bases are TGTGCCAGCAGCGGGACTCACTACAATGAG.

Many counts were recorded for this clone. Sequencing ends 3 residues short of the CDR3 end; the germline J gene provides the rest. The rearrangement joins TRBV20-1 to TRBJ2-2; 12 bases agree with TRBD1. The V segment lost 2 bases and the J segment 5 bases; nucleotides outside the gene matches: 6. Per germline, CDR1 DFQATT and CDR2 SNEGSKA (reference sequence). This CDR3 comprises 16 residues. The covered CDR3 bases are TGCAGTGCTAGAAGACCGGGACAGGGGGCAACCGGGGAG. It codes for CSARRPGQGATGE. The full-length CDR3 reads as CSARRPGQGATGELFF.

This clone was detected many times. Read coverage stops 3 residues before the CDR3 terminus; the germline J gene supplies the remainder. The chain recombines TRBV5-6 with TRBJ2-1; D is possibly TRBD2 (5 bases). Trimming left V 2 bases short and J 4 bases short, with 13 bases between. The CDR3 contains 15 residues. Germline assignment: CDR1 SGHDT and CDR2 YYEEEE. The covered CDR3 bases are TGTGCCAGCAGCTTTAGGGTAGCGAGTTACAATGAG. It specifies CASSFRVASYNE. In full, the CDR3 reads CASSFRVASYNEQFF.

This clone was detected ten times or more. The read comes to an end 3 residues before the CDR3 does, leaving the germline J gene to fill in the end. V usage is TRBV2 and J usage is TRBJ1-2; D is ambiguous. Germline assignment: CDR1 SNHLY and CDR2 FYNNEI. V was cut by 6 bases and J by 6 bases, with 17 bases left in between. The CDR3 is 14 residues long. Incomplete CDR3 DNA: TGTGCCAGCAGCGAACAGACTACCTTTAATGGC. It translates to CASSEQTTFNG. The whole CDR3 is CASSEQTTFNGYTF.

This clone was found many times. The read terminates 3 residues ahead of where the CDR3 ends, so the germline J gene completes it. The chain carries TRBV20-1 and TRBJ2-2, with a weak D call TRBD1 (6 bases). The CDR3 length is 13 residues. CDR1 DFQATT and CDR2 SNEGSKA come from the germline V gene (reference sequence). V was cut by 2 bases and J by 4 bases, with 8 bases left in between. The CDR3 loop reads CSARPDSTGELFF. CDR3 DNA, as far as it was read: TGCAGTGCTAGACCGGACAGCACCGGGGAG.

This clone was recorded at least ten times. From the germline J gene comes the end of the CDR3, since the read stops 3 residues before it. The V gene is TRBV30, the J gene TRBJ1-2; 7 bases agree with TRBD1. Germline CDR1 and CDR2: GTSNPN and SVGIG (reference sequence). With V trimmed by 1 base and J by 5 bases, 16 bases remained unmatched. The length of the CDR3 is 17 residues. CDR3 DNA, as far as it was read: TGTGCCTGGAGTGGAGGTGGAGGGGGCAGGCAAGGTTATGGC. It is translated as CAWSGGGGGRQGYG. The entire CDR3 protein is CAWSGGGGGRQGYGYTF.

In its sample, this clone was seen many times. The read gets to within 3 residues of the CDR3 end, and the germline J gene fills in the rest. V and J are TRBV7-8 and TRBJ2-3, with a tentative D call TRBD2 (5 bases). CDR1 and CDR2 (germline): SGHVS, FQNEAQ. V was shortened by 5 bases and J by 2 bases, with 20 bases between the two germline ends. The CDR3 runs 17 residues. Incomplete CDR3 DNA: TGTGCCAGCAGCCCGCTAGCAATAGCGTTGTACACAGATACG. This gives the protein CASSPLAIALYTDT. The full CDR3 sequence reads CASSPLAIALYTDTQYF.

This clone was seen repeatedly, ten times or more. The read terminates 3 residues before the CDR3 end, so the remaining end is supplied by the germline J gene. The chain links TRBV6-1 to TRBJ1-1, with TRBD1 matching over 8 bases. The CDR3 sequence is 13 residues long. Germline values: CDR1 MNHNS, CDR2 SASEGT. CDR3 sequence: CASSEQGAGEAFF. The sequenced part of the CDR3 DNA is TGTGCCAGCAGTGAACAGGGGGCAGGGGAA.

In this sample, this clone turned up a few times. The DNA ends 3 residues before the CDR3 does, and the rest of the CDR3 is filled in from the germline J gene. The chain joins TRBV19 to TRBJ1-2; tentative D call: TRBD1 (5 bases). The germline CDR1 and CDR2 sequences are LNHDA and SQIVND (reference sequence). The CDR3 has 13 residues. The chain's CDR3 is CASSRDRTDTYTF. The CDR3 bases that were read are TGTGCCAGTAGTAGAGACAGAACAGATACC.